The clone carrying this T cell receptor (beta chain) was counted between two and nine times. Antigen unknown. This specimen comes from a study of brain metastases from non-small cell lung cancer. The germline V gene has CDR1 SQVTM and CDR2 ANQGSEA. Trimming took off 4 bases at V and 4 bases at J, with 14 bases between the two ends. The CDR3 has 14 amino acids. General study results and limits: Brain metastases had lower T-cell infiltration than primary tumors. Brain metastases shared most TCR repertoire with primaries, with sparse T cells. In 64% of brain metastases, T-cell clones were expanded compared with matched primary tumors.

Profiling relied on immunoSEQ multiplex PCR, and the TCRdb table lists in-frame clones only, not all of them. This table holds 900 to 1,000 clones, approximately 91% found once. The chain employs TRBV29-1 and TRBJ2-1; tentative D call: TRBD1 (5 bases). The TCR sequence derives from a donor at least 40 years old with non-small cell lung cancer. The sequencing sample was made of primary lung tumor tissue. The CDR3 bases are TGCAGCGTTGCCCAAAGGGGCGGATACAATGAGCAGTTCTTC. This encodes CSVAQRGGYNEQFF.